Listed below are T cell receptor beta chains from one sample, sequenced in a study of human T cells and chemical hapten exposure. TCRdb reanalysed the RACE reads using MiXCR and keeps one entry per CDR3 protein. The repertoire includes around 300,000 distinct CDR3 sequences, about 5% of them detected once, and more than 8% sits in the top ten. Sequencing was performed on whole blood, taken in connection with sensitization to the hapten diphenylcyclopropenone (DPC). The receptors were gathered from a young woman with alopecia areata. Some clones in this sample may be carry-over from other donors' samples. Each CDR3 is given with its conserved first and last residue. The D gene is left open where the match is weak. Expanded clones are given a class, and other clones once, few, many or no size at all.

>TRBV7-2|13|once|TRBJ1-4|TRBD1
CASENRGSGKLFF
TGTGCCAGCGAGAACAGGGGGAGCGGAAAACTGTTTTTT
>TRBV14|16|few|TRBJ1-1|NA
CASSQAKPARNTEAFF
TGTGCCAGCAGCCAAGCGAAACCCGCCAGGAACACTGAAGCTTTCTTT
>TRBV7-2|18|many|TRBJ2-6|NA
CASSLGPTGASGANVLTF
TGTGCCAGCAGCTTAGGGCCGACAGGCGCTTCGGGGGCCAACGTCCTGACTTTC
>TRBV6-1|14|NA|TRBJ2-3|NA
CASSKNRVPDTQYF
TGTGCCAGCAGTAAGAACAGGGTCCCAGATACGCAGTATTTT
>TRBV5-1|15|many|TRBJ2-4|TRBD1
CASSPRDRSENIQYF
TGCGCCAGCAGCCCGAGGGACAGAAGCGAAAACATTCAGTACTTC
>TRBV29-1|15|many|TRBJ2-1|NA
CSAAAGHYSVNEQFF
TGCAGCGCCGCCGCGGGACATTACTCTGTAAATGAGCAGTTCTTC
>TRBV7-6|16|few|TRBJ2-2|TRBD1
CASSLTGVGNTGELFF
TGTGCCAGCAGCCTAACAGGGGTTGGAAACACCGGGGAGCTGTTTTTT
>TRBV7-8|16|many|TRBJ1-2|TRBD1
CASSSLTETGPSSVTF
TGTGCCAGCAGCTCCCTCACGGAGACAGGGCCCTCGTCCGTCACCTTC
>TRBV3-1|15|NA|TRBJ2-7|NA
CASSQDRGEMSEQYF
TGTGCCAGCAGCCAAGATAGGGGGGAGATGAGTGAGCAGTACTTC
>TRBV4-2|15|NA|TRBJ2-1|NA
CASSPGQGPDNEQFF
TGTGCCAGCAGCCCGGGGCAGGGGCCCGACAATGAGCAGTTCTTC
>TRBV4-1|15|NA|TRBJ2-7|NA
CASSQGTWSSYEQYF
TGCGCCAGCAGCCAGGGGACCTGGAGCTCCTACGAGCAGTACTTC
>TRBV6-2/TRBV6-3|17|few|TRBJ2-2|NA
CASSYPFSGGYTGELFF
TGTGCCAGCAGTTACCCGTTTTCGGGGGGCTACACCGGGGAGCTGTTTTTT
>TRBV12-3/TRBV12-4|17|NA|TRBJ2-3|TRBD1
CASNNLGQGTYIDTQYF
TGTGCCAGCAACAATCTCGGACAGGGGACTTATATAGATACGCAGTATTTT
>TRBV7-2|17|few|TRBJ2-1|NA
CASSWRAGAPTPSEQFF
TGTGCCAGCAGCTGGAGGGCGGGGGCTCCGACCCCCAGTGAGCAGTTCTTC
>TRBV7-2|13|NA|TRBJ1-5|TRBD1
CASCRDRGWPQHF
TGTGCCAGCTGTCGGGACAGGGGGTGGCCCCAGCATTTT
>TRBV2|14|NA|TRBJ2-5|NA
CASREDYYQETQYF
TGTGCCAGCAGGGAAGACTATTACCAAGAGACCCAGTACTTC
>TRBV5-5|19|many|TRBJ1-1|NA
CASSGNAGSGVQDSTEAFF
TGTGCCAGCAGCGGCAACGCAGGCAGCGGCGTCCAAGACAGTACTGAAGCTTTCTTT
>TRBV12-3/TRBV12-4|19|NA|TRBJ1-5|TRBD1
CASSRGGTGDGRSNQPQHF
TGTGCCAGCAGCCGTGGTGGGACAGGGGACGGTAGGAGCAATCAGCCCCAGCATTTT
>TRBV29-1|14|few|TRBJ1-2|NA
CSVDSGTEGYGYTF
TGCAGCGTTGATTCCGGGACGGAGGGCTATGGCTACACCTTC